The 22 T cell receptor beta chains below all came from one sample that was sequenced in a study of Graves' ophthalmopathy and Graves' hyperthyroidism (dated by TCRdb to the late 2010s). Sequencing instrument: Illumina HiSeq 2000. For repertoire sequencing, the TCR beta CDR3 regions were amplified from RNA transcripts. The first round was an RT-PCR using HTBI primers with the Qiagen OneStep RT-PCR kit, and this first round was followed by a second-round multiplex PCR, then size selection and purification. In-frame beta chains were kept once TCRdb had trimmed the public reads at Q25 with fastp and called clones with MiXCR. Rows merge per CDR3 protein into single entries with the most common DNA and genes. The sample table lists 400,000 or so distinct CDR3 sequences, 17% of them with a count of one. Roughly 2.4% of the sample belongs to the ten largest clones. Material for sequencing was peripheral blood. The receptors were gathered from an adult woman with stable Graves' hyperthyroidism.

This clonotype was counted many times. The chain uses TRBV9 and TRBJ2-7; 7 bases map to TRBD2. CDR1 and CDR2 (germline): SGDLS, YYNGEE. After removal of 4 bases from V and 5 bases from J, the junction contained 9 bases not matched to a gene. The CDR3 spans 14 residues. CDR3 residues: CASSTRLAADEQYF. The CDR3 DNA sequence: TGTGCCAGCAGCACCCGACTAGCCGCCGACGAGCAGTACTTC.

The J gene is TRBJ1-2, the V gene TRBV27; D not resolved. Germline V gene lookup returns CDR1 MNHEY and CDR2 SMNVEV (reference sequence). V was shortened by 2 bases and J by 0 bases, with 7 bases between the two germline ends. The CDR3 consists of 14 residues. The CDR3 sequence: CASSLTDANYGYTF. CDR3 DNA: TGTGCCAGCAGTTTAACGGACGCTAACTATGGCTACACCTTC.

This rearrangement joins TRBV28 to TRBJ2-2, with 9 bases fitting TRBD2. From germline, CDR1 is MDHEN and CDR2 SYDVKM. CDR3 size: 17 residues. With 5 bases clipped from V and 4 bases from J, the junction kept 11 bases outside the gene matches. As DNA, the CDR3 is TGTGCCAGCAGTACCCCTAGCGGGACCGTTCTCACCGGGGAGCTGTTTTTT. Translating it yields CASSTPSGTVLTGELFF.

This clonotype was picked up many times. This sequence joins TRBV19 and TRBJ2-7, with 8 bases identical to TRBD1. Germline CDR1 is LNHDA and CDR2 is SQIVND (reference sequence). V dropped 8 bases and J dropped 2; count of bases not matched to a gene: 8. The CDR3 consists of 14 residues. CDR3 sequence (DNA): TGTGCCAGTCGTCTCGGACAGGGAGCCTACGAGCAGTACTTC. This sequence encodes CASRLGQGAYEQYF.

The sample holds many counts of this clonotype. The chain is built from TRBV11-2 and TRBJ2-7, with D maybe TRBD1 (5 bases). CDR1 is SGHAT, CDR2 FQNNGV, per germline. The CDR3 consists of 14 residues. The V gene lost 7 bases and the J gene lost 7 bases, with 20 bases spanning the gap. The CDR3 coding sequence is TGTGCCAGCACATCTAACAGGCGACCAGGGGAGCAGTACTTC. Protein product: CASTSNRRPGEQYF.

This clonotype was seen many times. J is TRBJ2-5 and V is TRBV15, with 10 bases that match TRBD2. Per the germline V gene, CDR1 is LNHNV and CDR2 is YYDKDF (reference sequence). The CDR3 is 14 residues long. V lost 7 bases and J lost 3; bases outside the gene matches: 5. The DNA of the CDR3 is TGTGCCACCAAGCGGACTAGCGGTGAAGAGACCCAGTACTTC. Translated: CATKRTSGEETQYF.

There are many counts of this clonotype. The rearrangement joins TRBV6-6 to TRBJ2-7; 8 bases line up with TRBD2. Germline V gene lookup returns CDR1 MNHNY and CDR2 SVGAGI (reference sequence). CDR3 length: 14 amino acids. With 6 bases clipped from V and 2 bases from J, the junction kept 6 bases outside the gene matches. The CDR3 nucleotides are TGTGCCAGCAGAAAACTAGCGGCGACCTACGAGCAGTACTTC. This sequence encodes CASRKLAATYEQYF.

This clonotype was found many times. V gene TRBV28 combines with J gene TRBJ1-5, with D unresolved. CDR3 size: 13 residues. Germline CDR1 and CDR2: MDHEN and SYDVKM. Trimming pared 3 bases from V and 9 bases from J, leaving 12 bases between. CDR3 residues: CASSLQPPTPQHF. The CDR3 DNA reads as TGTGCCAGCAGTTTGCAACCCCCGACGCCCCAGCATTTT.

CDR3: CSAEPGAKNIQYF. In DNA, the CDR3 is TGCAGTGCTGAGCCGGGGGCCAAAAACATTCAGTACTTC. This chain joins TRBV20-1 and TRBJ2-4, with a tentative D call TRBD2 (5 bases). This CDR3 has 13 residues. The V gene's germline CDR1 is DFQATT and CDR2 SNEGSKA (reference sequence). Trimming took 5 bases from V and 1 from J, leaving 9 bases between them.

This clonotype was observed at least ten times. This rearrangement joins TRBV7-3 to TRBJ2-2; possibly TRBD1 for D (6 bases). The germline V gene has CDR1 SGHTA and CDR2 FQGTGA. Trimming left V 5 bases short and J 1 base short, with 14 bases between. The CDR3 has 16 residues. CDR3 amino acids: CASSLRQDQNTGELFF. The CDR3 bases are TGTGCCAGCAGCCTTAGACAGGACCAGAACACCGGGGAGCTGTTTTTT. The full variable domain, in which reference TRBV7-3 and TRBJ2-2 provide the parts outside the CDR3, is GAGVSQTPSNKVTEKGKYVELRCDPISGHTALYWYRQSLGQGPEFLIYFQGTGAADDSGLPNDRFFAVRPEGSVSTLKIQRTERGDSAVYLCASSLRQDQNTGELFFGEGSRLTVL.

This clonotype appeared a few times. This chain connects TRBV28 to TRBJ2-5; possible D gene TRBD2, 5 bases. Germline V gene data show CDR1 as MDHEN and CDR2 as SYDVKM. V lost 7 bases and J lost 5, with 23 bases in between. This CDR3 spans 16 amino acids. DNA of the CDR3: TGTGCCAGCAATCCTCTTCTAACGGGGAGAGGGGAGACCCAGTACTTC. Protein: CASNPLLTGRGETQYF.

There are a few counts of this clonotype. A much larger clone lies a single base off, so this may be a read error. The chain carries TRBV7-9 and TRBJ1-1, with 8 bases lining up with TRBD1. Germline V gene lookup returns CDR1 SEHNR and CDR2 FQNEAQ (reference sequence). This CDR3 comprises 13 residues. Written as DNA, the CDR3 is TGTGCCAGCAGCTTAGACCAGGGGGCTGAAGCTTGCTTT. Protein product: CASSLDQGAEACF.

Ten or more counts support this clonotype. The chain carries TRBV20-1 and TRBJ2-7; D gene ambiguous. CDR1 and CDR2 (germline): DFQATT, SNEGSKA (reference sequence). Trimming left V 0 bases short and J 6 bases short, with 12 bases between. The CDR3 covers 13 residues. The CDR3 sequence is CSARDPALREQYF. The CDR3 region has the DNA TGCAGTGCTAGAGATCCCGCCCTACGCGAGCAGTACTTC.

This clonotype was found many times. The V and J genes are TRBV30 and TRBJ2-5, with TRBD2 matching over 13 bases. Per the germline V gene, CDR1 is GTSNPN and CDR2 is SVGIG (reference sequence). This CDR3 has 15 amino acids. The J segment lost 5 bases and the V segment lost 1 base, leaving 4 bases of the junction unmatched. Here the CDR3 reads CAWSGGLAGRETQYF. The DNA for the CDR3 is TGTGCCTGGAGTGGGGGACTAGCGGGACGTGAGACCCAGTACTTC.

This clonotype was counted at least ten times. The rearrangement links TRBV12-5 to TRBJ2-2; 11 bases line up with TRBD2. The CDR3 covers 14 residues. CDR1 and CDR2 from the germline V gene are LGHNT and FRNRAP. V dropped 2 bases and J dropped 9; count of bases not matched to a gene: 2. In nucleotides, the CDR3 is TGTGCTAGTGGTTTGACTAGCGGGAGTAGGGAGCTGTTTTTT. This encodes CASGLTSGSRELFF.

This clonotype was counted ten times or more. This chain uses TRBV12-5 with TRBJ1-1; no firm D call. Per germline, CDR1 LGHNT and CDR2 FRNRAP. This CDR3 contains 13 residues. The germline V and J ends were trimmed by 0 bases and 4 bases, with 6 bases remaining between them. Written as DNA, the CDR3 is TGTGCTAGTGGTTTGGTAAGCGGCACTGAAGCTTTCTTT. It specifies CASGLVSGTEAFF.

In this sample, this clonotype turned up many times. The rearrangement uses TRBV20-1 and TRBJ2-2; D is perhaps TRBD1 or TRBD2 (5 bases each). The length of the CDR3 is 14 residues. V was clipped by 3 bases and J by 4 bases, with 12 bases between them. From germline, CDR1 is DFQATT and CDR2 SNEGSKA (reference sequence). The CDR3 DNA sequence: TGCAGTGCTAGGAAGGGACCTTTCACCGGGGAGCTGTTTTTT. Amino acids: CSARKGPFTGELFF.

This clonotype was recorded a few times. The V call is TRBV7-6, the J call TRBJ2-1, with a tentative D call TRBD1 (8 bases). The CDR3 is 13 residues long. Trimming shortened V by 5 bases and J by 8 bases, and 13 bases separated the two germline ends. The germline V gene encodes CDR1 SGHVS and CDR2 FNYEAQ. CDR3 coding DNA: TGTGCCAGCAGCCATACAGGGGGGGATGAGCAGTTCTTC. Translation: CASSHTGGDEQFF.

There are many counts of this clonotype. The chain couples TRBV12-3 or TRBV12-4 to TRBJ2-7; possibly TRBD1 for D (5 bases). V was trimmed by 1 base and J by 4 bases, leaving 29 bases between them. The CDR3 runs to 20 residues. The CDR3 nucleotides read TGTGCCAGCAGTTTAGGCTTGGGGCCGGGTTCCGCTATAGAGGCGTACGAGCAGTACTTC. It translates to CASSLGLGPGSAIEAYEQYF.

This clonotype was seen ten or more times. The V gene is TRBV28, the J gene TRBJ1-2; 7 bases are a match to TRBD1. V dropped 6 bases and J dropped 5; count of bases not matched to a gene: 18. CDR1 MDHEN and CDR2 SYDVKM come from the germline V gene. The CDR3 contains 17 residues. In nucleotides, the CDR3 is TGTGCCAGCAGGGCAGGGGGGGCGATGGGAAGGGAATATGGCTACACCTTC. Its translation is CASRAGGAMGREYGYTF.

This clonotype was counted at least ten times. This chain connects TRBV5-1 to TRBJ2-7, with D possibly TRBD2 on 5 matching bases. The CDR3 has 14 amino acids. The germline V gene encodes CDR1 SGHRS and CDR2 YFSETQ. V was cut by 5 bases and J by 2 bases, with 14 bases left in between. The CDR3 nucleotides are TGCGCCAGCAGTGGAGGCCGTAACACCTACGAGCAGTACTTC. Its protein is CASSGGRNTYEQYF.

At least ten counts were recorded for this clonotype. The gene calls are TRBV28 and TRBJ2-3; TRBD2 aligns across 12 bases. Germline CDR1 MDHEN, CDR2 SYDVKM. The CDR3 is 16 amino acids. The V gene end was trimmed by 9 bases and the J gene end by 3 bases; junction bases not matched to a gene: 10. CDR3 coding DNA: TGTGCCAGTACCAGGACAGGACTAGCGGGAACAGATACGCAGTATTTT. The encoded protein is CASTRTGLAGTDTQYF. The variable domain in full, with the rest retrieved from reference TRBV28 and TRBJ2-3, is DVKVTQSSRYLVKRTGEKVFLECVQDMDHENMFWYRQDPGLGLRLIYFSYDVKMKEKGDIPEGYSVSREKKERFSLILESASTNQTSMYLCASTRTGLAGTDTQYFGPGTRLTVL.